This TCR beta chain emerged from a study of T cells expressing NK-cell markers. The overall study: Sequencing of TCR beta repertoires drew on sorted CD3+CD56+NKG2C+, CD3+CD56+NKG2C- and CD3+CD56-NKG2C+ T cells. Serological testing identified seven of the eight sequenced donors as HCMV-seropositive and one as seronegative. Study results and limitations: Questions lingered over whether expanded NKG2C+ T cell clones were HCMV-specific. Over 5 donors showed dominant NKG2C+ clonotypes comprising roughly 1.0-7.0% of their CD8+ T cells.

On this clonotype: Its target is not known.

For each CDR3 protein, TCRdb gives one entry from its re-call of the 5' RACE reads, without DNA. This sample's table has about 460,000 distinct CDR3 sequences. The CDR3 has 18 amino acids. The V gene's germline CDR1 is SGDLS and CDR2 YYNGEE. The clonotype was recovered from a woman aged 45-65 years in good health. This chain uses TRBV9 with TRBJ1-1. Sequencing used blood T cells: a sorted CD56 or NKG2C T cell subset, CD4+ or CD8+ T cells, or bulk PBMC T cells (not recorded which). CDR3 loop: CASSRTAGVGPSNTGAFF.